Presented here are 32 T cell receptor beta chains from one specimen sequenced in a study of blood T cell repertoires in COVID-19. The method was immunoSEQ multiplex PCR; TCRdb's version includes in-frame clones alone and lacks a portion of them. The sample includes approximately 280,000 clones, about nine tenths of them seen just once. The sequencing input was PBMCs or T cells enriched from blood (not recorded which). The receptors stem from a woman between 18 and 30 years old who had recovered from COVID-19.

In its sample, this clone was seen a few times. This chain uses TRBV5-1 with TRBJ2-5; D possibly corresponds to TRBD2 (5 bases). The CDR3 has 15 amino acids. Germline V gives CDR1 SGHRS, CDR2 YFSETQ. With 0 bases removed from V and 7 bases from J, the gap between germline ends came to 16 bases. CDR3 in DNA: TGCGCCAGCAGCTTGGCCGAGGGCTCCGCAGGGACCCAGTACTTC. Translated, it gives CASSLAEGSAGTQYF.

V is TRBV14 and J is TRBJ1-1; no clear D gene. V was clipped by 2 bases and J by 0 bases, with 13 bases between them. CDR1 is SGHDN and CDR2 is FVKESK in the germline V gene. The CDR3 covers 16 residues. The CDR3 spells CASSQLGGLVNTEAFF. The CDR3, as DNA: TGTGCCAGCAGCCAATTGGGAGGGCTCGTGAACACTGAAGCTTTCTTT.

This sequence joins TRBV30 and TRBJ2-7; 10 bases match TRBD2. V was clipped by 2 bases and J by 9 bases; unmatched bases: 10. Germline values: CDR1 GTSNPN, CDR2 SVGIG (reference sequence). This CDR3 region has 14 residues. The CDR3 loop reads CAWSTSGTYERQYF. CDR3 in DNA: TGTGCCTGGAGTACTAGCGGGACGTACGAGCGGCAGTACTTC.

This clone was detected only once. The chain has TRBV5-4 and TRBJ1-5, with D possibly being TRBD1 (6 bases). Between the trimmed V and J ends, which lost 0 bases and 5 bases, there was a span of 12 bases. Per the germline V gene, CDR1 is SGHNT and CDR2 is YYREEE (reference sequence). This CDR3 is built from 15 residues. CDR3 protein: CASSLDRGAYQPQHF. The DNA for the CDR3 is TGTGCCAGCAGCTTGGATCGGGGGGCATATCAGCCCCAGCATTTT.

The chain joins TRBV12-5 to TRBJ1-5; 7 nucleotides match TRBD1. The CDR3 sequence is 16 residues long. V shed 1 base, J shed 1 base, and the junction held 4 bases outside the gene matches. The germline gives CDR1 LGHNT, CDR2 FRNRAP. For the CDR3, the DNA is TGTGCTAGTGGTTTGGGACAGGGATTGAGCAATCAGCCCCAGCATTTT. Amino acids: CASGLGQGLSNQPQHF.

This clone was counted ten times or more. The CDR3 loop reads CSVTDVVRGIEGYTF. For the CDR3, the DNA is TGCAGCGTTACAGATGTTGTTCGGGGAATCGAGGGCTACACCTTC. The V call is TRBV29-1, the J call TRBJ1-2; unclear D gene. CDR3 length: 15 residues. Per the germline V gene, CDR1 is SQVTM and CDR2 is ANQGSEA. V lost 5 bases to trimming and J lost 8 bases, with 24 bases between them.

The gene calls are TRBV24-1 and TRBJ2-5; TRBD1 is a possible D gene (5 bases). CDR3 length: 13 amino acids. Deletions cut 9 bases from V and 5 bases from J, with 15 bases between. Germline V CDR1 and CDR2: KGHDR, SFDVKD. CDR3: CATGKGSSETQYF. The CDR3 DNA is TGTGCCACCGGGAAGGGGTCTTCCGAGACCCAGTACTTC.

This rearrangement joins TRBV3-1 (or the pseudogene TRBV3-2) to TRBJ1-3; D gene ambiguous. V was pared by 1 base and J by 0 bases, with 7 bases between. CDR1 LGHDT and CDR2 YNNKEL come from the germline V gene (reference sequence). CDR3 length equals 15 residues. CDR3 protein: CASSQAPYSGNTIYF. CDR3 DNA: TGTGCCAGCAGCCAAGCCCCCTACTCTGGAAACACCATATATTTT.

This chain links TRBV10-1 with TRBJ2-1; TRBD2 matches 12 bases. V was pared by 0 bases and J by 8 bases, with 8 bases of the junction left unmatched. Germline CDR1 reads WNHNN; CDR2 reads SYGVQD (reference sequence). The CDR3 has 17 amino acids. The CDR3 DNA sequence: TGCGCCAGCAGTGAGTCAACTAGCGGGGGGACGGGAGATGAGCAGTTCTTC. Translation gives CASSESTSGGTGDEQFF.

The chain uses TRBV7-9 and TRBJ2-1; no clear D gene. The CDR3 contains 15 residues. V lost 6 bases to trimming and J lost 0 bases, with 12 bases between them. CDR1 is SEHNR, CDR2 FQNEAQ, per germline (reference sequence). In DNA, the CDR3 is TGTGCCAGCAGTACAACCCCAGACTCCTACAATGAGCAGTTCTTC. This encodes CASSTTPDSYNEQFF.

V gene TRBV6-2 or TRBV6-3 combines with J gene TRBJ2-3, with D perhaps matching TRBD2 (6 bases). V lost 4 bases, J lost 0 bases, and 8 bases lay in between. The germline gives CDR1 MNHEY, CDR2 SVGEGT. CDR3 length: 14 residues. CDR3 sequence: CASSWGTSTDTQYF. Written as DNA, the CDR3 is TGTGCCAGCAGTTGGGGGACTAGCACAGATACGCAGTATTTT.

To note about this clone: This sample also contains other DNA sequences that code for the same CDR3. The CDR3 DNA reads as TGTGCCAGCAGCTCTAGCTCCTACGAGCAGTACTTC. This translates into CASSSSSYEQYF. The chain couples TRBV27 to TRBJ2-7; D gene uncertain. Germline V gene data show CDR1 as MNHEY and CDR2 as SMNVEV (reference sequence). This CDR3 region has 12 residues. V lost 6 bases and J 0 bases, leaving 6 bases between the germline ends.

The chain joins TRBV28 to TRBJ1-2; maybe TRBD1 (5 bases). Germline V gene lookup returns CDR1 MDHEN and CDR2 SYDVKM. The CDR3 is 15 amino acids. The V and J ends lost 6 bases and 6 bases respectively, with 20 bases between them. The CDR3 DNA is TGTGCCAGCAGGGGGCCGGGTTCGGGTTGGGATGGCTACACCTTC. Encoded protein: CASRGPGSGWDGYTF.

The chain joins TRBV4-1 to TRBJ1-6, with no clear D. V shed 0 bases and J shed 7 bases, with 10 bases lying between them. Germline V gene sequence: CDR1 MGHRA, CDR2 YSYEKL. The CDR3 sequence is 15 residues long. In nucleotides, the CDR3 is TGCGCCAGCAGCCAAGATGAGGGCTCAAATTCACCCCTCCACTTT. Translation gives CASSQDEGSNSPLHF.

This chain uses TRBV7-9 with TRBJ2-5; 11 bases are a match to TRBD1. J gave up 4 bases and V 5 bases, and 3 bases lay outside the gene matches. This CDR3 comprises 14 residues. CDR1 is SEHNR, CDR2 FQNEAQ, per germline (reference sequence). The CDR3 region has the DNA TGTGCCAGCAGCATGGGACAGGGGGTAGAGACCCAGTACTTC. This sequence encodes CASSMGQGVETQYF.

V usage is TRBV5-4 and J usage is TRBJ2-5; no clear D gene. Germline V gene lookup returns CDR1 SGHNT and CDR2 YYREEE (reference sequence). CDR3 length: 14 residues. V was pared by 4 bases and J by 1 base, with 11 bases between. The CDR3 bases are TGTGCCAGCAGCGGCGGCCTCCCCCAAGAGACCCAGTACTTC. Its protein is CASSGGLPQETQYF.

CDR3 loop: CASSLERAGGGYTF. CDR3 sequence (DNA): TGTGCCAGCAGCTTAGAGAGGGCGGGCGGTGGCTACACCTTC. The J gene is TRBJ1-2, the V gene TRBV7-2; the D is unclear. V was pared by 1 base and J by 7 bases, with 13 bases between. Germline CDR1 reads SGHTA; CDR2 reads FQGNSA. The CDR3 is 14 amino acids.

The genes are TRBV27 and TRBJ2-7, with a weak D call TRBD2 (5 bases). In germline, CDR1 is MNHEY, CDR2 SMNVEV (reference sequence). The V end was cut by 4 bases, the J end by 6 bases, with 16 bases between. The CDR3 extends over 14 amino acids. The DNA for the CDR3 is TGTGCCAGCAGTTGGGAGCCCCGAAGTCCCGAGCAGTACTTC. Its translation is CASSWEPRSPEQYF.

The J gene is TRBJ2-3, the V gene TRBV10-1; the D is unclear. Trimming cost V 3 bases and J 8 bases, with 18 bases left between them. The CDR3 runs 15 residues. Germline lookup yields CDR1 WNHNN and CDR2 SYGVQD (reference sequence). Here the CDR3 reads CASSERDTPSGTQYF. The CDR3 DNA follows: TGCGCCAGCAGTGAAAGAGACACCCCCTCCGGTACGCAGTATTTT.

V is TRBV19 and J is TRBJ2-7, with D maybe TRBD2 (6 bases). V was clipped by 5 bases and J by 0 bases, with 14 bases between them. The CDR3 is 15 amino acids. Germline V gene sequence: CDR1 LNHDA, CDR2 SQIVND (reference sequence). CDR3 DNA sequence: TGTGCCAGTAGTGACAAGGGAGGCCGCTCCTACGAGCAGTACTTC. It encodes CASSDKGGRSYEQYF.

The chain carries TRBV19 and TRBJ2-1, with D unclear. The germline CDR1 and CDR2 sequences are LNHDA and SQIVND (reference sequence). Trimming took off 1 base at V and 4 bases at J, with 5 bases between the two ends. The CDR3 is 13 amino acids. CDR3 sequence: CASSIVAYNEQFF. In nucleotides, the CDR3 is TGTGCCAGTAGTATAGTAGCTTACAATGAGCAGTTCTTC.

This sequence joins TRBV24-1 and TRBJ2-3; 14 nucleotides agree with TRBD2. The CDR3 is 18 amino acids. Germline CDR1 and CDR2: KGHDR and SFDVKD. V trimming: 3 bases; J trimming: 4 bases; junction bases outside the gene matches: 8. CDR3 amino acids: CATSDPTSGGAMSDTQYF. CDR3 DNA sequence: TGTGCCACCAGTGATCCGACTAGCGGGGGGGCCATGTCAGATACGCAGTATTTT.

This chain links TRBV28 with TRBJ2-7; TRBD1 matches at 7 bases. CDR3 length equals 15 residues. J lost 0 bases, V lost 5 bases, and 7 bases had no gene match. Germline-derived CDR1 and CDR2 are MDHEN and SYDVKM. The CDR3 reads CASSPRGQTSYEQYF. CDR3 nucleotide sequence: TGTGCCAGCAGTCCCCGGGGACAGACCTCCTACGAGCAGTACTTC.

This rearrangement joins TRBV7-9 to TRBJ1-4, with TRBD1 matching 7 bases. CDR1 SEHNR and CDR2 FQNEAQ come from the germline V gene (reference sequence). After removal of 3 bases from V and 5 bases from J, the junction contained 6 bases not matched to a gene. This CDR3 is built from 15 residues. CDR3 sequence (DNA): TGTGCCAGCAGCTTCCTAGGGACAGAGAATGAAAAACTGTTTTTT. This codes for CASSFLGTENEKLFF.

This chain's CDR3 is CATSQTGSTDTQYF. The CDR3 DNA sequence: TGTGCCACCAGCCAAACGGGTAGCACAGATACGCAGTATTTT. J is TRBJ2-3 and V is TRBV15, with D unclear. V shed 5 bases and J shed 0 bases, with 9 bases lying between them. Germline V gives CDR1 LNHNV, CDR2 YYDKDF (reference sequence). This CDR3 region has 14 residues.

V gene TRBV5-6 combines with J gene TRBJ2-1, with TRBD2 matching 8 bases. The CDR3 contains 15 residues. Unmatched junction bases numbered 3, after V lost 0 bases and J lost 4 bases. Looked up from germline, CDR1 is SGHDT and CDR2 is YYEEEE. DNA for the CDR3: TGTGCCAGCAGCTTGGACGGGGGGGCGTACAATGAGCAGTTCTTC. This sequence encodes CASSLDGGAYNEQFF.

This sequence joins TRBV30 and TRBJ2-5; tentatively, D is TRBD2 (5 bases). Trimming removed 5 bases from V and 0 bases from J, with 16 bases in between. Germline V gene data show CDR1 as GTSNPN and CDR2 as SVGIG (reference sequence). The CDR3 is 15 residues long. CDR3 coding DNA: TGTGCCTGGGGGGATGAAACCGGGAACCAAGAGACCCAGTACTTC. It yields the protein CAWGDETGNQETQYF.

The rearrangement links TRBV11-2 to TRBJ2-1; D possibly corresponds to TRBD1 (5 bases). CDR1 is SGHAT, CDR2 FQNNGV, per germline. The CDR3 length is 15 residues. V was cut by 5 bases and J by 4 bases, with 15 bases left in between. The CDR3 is CASSPRAAPYNEQFF. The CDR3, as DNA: TGTGCCAGCAGCCCCAGGGCAGCGCCGTACAATGAGCAGTTCTTC.

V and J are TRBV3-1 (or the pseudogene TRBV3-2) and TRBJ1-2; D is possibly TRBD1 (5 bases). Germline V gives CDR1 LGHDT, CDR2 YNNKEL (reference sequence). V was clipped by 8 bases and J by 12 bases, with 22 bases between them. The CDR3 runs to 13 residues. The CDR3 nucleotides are TGTGCCAGCGGGTTAAGCGGGTGGGGCCAAAACACCTTC. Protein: CASGLSGWGQNTF.

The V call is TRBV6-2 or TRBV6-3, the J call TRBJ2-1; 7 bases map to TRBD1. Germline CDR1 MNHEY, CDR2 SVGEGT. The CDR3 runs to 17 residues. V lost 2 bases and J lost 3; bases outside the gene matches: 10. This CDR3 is CASSYPAGTEGYNEQFF. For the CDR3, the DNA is TGTGCCAGCAGTTACCCCGCCGGGACAGAGGGCTACAATGAGCAGTTCTTC.

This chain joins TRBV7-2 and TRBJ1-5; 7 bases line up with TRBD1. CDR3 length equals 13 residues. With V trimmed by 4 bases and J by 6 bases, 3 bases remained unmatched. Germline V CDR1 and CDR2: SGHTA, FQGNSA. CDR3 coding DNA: TGTGCCAGCAGCTACGACAGGGTTCAGCCCCAGCATTTT. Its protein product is CASSYDRVQPQHF.

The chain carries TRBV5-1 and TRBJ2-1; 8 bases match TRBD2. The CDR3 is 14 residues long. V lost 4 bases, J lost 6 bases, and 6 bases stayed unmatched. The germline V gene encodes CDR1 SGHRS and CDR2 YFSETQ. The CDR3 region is CASSLGGGSNEQFF. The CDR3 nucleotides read TGCGCCAGCAGCCTCGGGGGGGGCAGCAATGAGCAGTTCTTC.